The next 22 T cell receptor beta chains were all read from a single sample in a study of OX40 agonist ivuxolimab in advanced cancers. Using immunoSEQ multiplex PCR, the repertoire was profiled, and TCRdb retains in-frame clones only, with some absent. The repertoire holds 28,000 or so clones, with roughly 90% as singletons. Sequencing was performed on CD4+ or CD8+ T cells sorted from blood, taken in a trial of the OX40 agonist ivuxolimab. The receptors were sampled from an adult with an advanced solid tumor such as melanoma, head and neck, liver or kidney cancer.

The chain links TRBV4-1 to TRBJ2-3; D is uncertain. This CDR3 has 12 residues. V was shortened by 2 bases and J by 9 bases, with 9 bases between the two germline ends. Germline CDR1 reads MGHRA; CDR2 reads YSYEKL. The CDR3 here is CASSQYSTTQYF. The CDR3, as DNA: TGCGCCAGCAGCCAATACAGCACCACGCAGTATTTT.

The V call is TRBV29-1, the J call TRBJ2-1, with 7 bases that match TRBD1. Looked up from germline, CDR1 is SQVTM and CDR2 is ANQGSEA. V lost 4 bases to trimming and J lost 3 bases; unmatched junction nucleotides: 3. The CDR3 has 13 residues. The DNA of the CDR3 is TGCAGCGTTGTCAGGGACAGCTACAATGAGCAGTTCTTC. Residues: CSVVRDSYNEQFF.

V and J are TRBV30 and TRBJ1-3; D call uncertain. The CDR3 spans 14 residues. Trimming removed 0 bases at V and 0 bases at J, with 6 bases between. The germline V gene encodes CDR1 GTSNPN and CDR2 SVGIG (reference sequence). The CDR3 region has the DNA TGTGCCTGGAGTGTAGATTACTCTGGAAACACCATATATTTT. Translated: CAWSVDYSGNTIYF.

This rearrangement joins TRBV27 to TRBJ1-1; possibly TRBD1 for D (6 bases). Looked up from germline, CDR1 is MNHEY and CDR2 is SMNVEV (reference sequence). The ends were cut back, 3 bases at V and 4 bases at J, with 12 bases in the middle. The CDR3 consists of 14 residues. The CDR3: CASSFGGAGTEAFF. The CDR3 coding sequence is TGTGCCAGCAGTTTTGGGGGCGCGGGCACTGAAGCTTTCTTT.

This sequence joins TRBV4-3 and TRBJ2-7, with 7 bases lining up with TRBD2. V was pared by 0 bases and J by 0 bases, with 5 bases of the junction left unmatched. CDR1 and CDR2 from the germline V gene are LGHNA and YSLEER. This CDR3 is built from 16 residues. CDR3 in amino acids: CASSQDRSGASYEQYF. The CDR3, as DNA: TGCGCCAGCAGCCAAGATCGCAGCGGGGCCTCCTACGAGCAGTACTTC.

V is TRBV6-1 and J is TRBJ2-7; the match to TRBD2 covers 13 bases. The germline gives CDR1 MNHNS, CDR2 SASEGT. This CDR3 is built from 17 residues. V lost 4 bases and J lost 4; bases outside the gene matches: 10. CDR3: CASSAKTSGGPIYEQYF. CDR3 sequence (DNA): TGTGCCAGCAGTGCCAAGACTAGCGGGGGGCCTATTTACGAGCAGTACTTC.

The genes are TRBV12-5 and TRBJ2-1, with D possibly being TRBD1 (6 bases). Trimming took off 7 bases at V and 0 bases at J, with 13 bases between the two ends. Germline V gene sequence: CDR1 LGHNT, CDR2 FRNRAP. There are 15 residues in the CDR3. The CDR3 sequence is CASVTQGSSYNEQFF. CDR3 in DNA: TGTGCTAGTGTGACGCAGGGGAGCTCCTACAATGAGCAGTTCTTC.

The chain recombines TRBV5-1 with TRBJ2-1; D is unresolved. The CDR3 has 14 residues. CDR1 SGHRS and CDR2 YFSETQ come from the germline V gene. V lost 3 bases and J 6 bases, leaving 13 bases between the germline ends. This CDR3 reads CASSSVSPGNEQFF. As DNA, the CDR3 is TGCGCCAGCAGCTCGGTTTCTCCTGGCAATGAGCAGTTCTTC. The variable domain in full, completed from reference TRBV5-1 and TRBJ2-1, reads KAGVTQTPRYLIKTRGQQVTLSCSPISGHRSVSWYQQTPGQGLQFLFEYFSETQRNKGNFPGRFSGRQFSNSRSEMNVSTLELGDSALYLCASSSVSPGNEQFFGPGTRLTVL.

The chain carries TRBV7-2 and TRBJ1-3; D ambiguous. Trimming pared 5 bases from V and 2 bases from J, leaving 22 bases between. The CDR3 runs to 18 residues. The germline gives CDR1 SGHTA, CDR2 FQGNSA. CDR3 DNA: TGTGCCAGCAGCGGGTTGGGGAGGCTGGAGATTCCTGGAAACACCATATATTTT. It translates to CASSGLGRLEIPGNTIYF.

The V gene is TRBV10-1, the J gene TRBJ2-1, with TRBD2 as a possible D gene (5 bases). Trimming removed 2 bases at V and 7 bases at J, with 9 bases between. This CDR3 has 13 amino acids. The germline V gene encodes CDR1 WNHNN and CDR2 SYGVQD (reference sequence). This CDR3 is CASSETSGNEQFF. Here the CDR3 DNA reads TGCGCCAGCAGTGAGACTAGTGGGAATGAGCAGTTCTTC.

The chain's CDR3 is CASSQGSPTLTTYEQYF. In DNA form, the CDR3 reads TGCGCCAGCAGCCAAGGCTCCCCGACACTAACAACCTACGAGCAGTACTTC. This chain connects TRBV4-1 to TRBJ2-7; D not certain. This CDR3 contains 17 residues. From germline, CDR1 is MGHRA and CDR2 YSYEKL. V was pared by 1 base and J by 2 bases, with 18 bases between.

This sequence joins TRBV2 and TRBJ2-7; 12 positions agree with TRBD2. The CDR3 extends over 14 amino acids. The V gene's germline CDR1 is SNHLY and CDR2 FYNNEI. Unmatched junction bases numbered 5, after V lost 11 bases and J lost 0 bases. CDR3 DNA: TGTGCCGGGGGGACTAGCGGGCCCTCCTACGAGCAGTACTTC. Translating gives CAGGTSGPSYEQYF. The complete variable domain, with remaining parts taken from reference TRBV2 and TRBJ2-7, reads EPEVTQTPSHQVTQMGQEVILRCVPISNHLYFYWYRQILGQKVEFLVSFYNNEISEKSEIFDDQFSVERPDGSNFTLKIRSTKLEDSAMYFCAGGTSGPSYEQYFGPGTRLTVT.

CDR3 region: CASSVVGNLEETQYF. The CDR3 DNA reads TGTGCCAGCAGCGTAGTGGGCAACCTAGAAGAGACCCAGTACTTC. The chain couples TRBV9 to TRBJ2-5; D remains unclear. The germline CDR1 and CDR2 sequences are SGDLS and YYNGEE. The V and J ends lost 0 bases and 3 bases respectively, with 12 bases between them. The CDR3 extends over 15 amino acids.

This clone was observed a few times. This rearrangement joins TRBV7-9 to TRBJ1-2; perhaps TRBD1 as D (5 bases). The ends were cut back, 1 base at V and 3 bases at J, with 9 bases in the middle. Germline V gives CDR1 SEHNR, CDR2 FQNEAQ (reference sequence). CDR3 length equals 14 residues. The CDR3 nucleotides are TGTGCCAGCAGCTTAGGGGACGGTTACTATGGCTACACCTTC. It translates to CASSLGDGYYGYTF.

V is TRBV19 and J is TRBJ1-1; unclear D gene. Germline CDR1 is LNHDA and CDR2 is SQIVND (reference sequence). The CDR3 totals 13 residues. V gave up 5 bases and J gave up 1 base, with 8 bases separating them. The CDR3 DNA reads as TGTGCCAGTAGTCCCGGTGGGAACACTGAAGCTTTCTTT. Encoded protein: CASSPGGNTEAFF.

The chain employs TRBV27 and TRBJ2-7; tentatively, D is TRBD1 (5 bases). CDR3 size: 16 residues. The V gene's germline CDR1 is MNHEY and CDR2 SMNVEV (reference sequence). Trimming cost V 0 bases and J 2 bases, with 14 bases left between them. The CDR3 region is CASSLSQGVIAYEQYF. The CDR3 DNA sequence: TGTGCCAGCAGTTTATCGCAGGGTGTTATCGCCTACGAGCAGTACTTC.

As concerns this clone: At one boundary the junction diverges from the germline segment, which might be a read error. The V call is TRBV5-1, the J call TRBJ2-2; TRBD2 aligns across 11 bases. Germline CDR1 reads SGHRS; CDR2 reads YFSETQ. There are 17 residues in the CDR3. In DNA, the CDR3 is TGCGCCAGCAGCCCTTCGACTAGCGGGACCCGCCGCGGGGAGCCGTTTTTT. Residues: CASSPSTSGTRRGEPFF.

V gene TRBV29-1 combines with J gene TRBJ2-2, with TRBD1 identical over 8 bases. The CDR3 extends over 12 amino acids. After removal of 7 bases from V and 6 bases from J, the junction contained 4 bases not matched to a gene. Germline V CDR1 and CDR2: SQVTM, ANQGSEA. CDR3 region: CSAQGAAGELFF. As DNA, the CDR3 is TGCAGCGCTCAGGGGGCGGCCGGGGAGCTGTTTTTT.

The chain recombines TRBV11-2 with TRBJ2-3; 8 positions match TRBD2. The CDR3 loop spans 16 amino acids. Looked up from germline, CDR1 is SGHAT and CDR2 is FQNNGV. Trimming at V came to 6 bases and at J to 4 bases, leaving 12 bases not matched to a gene. The CDR3 reads CASSPGWGGGSDTQYF. CDR3 sequence (DNA): TGTGCCAGCAGTCCGGGCTGGGGCGGGGGGTCAGATACGCAGTATTTT.

The chain recombines TRBV9 with TRBJ1-1; D uncertain. Germline V lookup: CDR1 SGDLS, CDR2 YYNGEE. V dropped 0 bases and J dropped 4 bases, with 7 bases sitting between them. The CDR3 is 13 amino acids. The CDR3 nucleotides read TGTGCCAGCAGCGTAGGGTTCGCCACTGAAGCTTTCTTT. Protein product: CASSVGFATEAFF.

The chain recombines TRBV9 with TRBJ2-5; a weak D match, TRBD2 (7 bases). Germline V gene data show CDR1 as SGDLS and CDR2 as YYNGEE. The CDR3 is made up of 14 amino acids. V lost 10 bases and J 2 bases, leaving 18 bases between the germline ends. The CDR3 nucleotides are TGTGCCTCCAGTGGGGGGGCGCAACAAGAGACCCAGTACTTC. Encoded protein: CASSGGAQQETQYF.

The V call is TRBV7-9, the J call TRBJ1-2; the D is unclear. Germline V gives CDR1 SEHNR, CDR2 FQNEAQ (reference sequence). The CDR3 is made up of 15 amino acids. The V end was cut by 4 bases, the J end by 6 bases, with 18 bases between. The chain's CDR3 is CASSSSDTIEDGYTF. DNA of the CDR3: TGTGCCAGCAGCTCGAGCGACACGATCGAAGATGGCTACACCTTC. Variable domain in full (rest from reference TRBV7-9 and TRBJ1-2): DTGVSQNPRHKITKRGQNVTFRCDPISEHNRLYWYRQTLGQGPEFLTYFQNEAQLEKSRLLSDRFSAERPKGSFSTLEIQRTEQGDSAMYLCASSSSDTIEDGYTFGSGTRLTVV.